This entry lists 17 T cell receptor beta chains sequenced from one sample in a study of blood T cell repertoires in COVID-19. Data came from immunoSEQ multiplex PCR; TCRdb stores just in-frame clones and leaves some out. The sample consists of roughly 310,000 clones, approximately 90% of them appearing once. Sample: peripheral blood. These receptors originate from a woman aged 50 to 60 with active or convalescent COVID-19.

The gene calls are TRBV19 and TRBJ2-1; D may be TRBD1 (6 bases). Germline CDR1 is LNHDA and CDR2 is SQIVND (reference sequence). The CDR3 has 12 residues. V was trimmed by 6 bases and J by 7 bases, leaving 10 bases between them. The chain's CDR3 is CASRRQGNEQFF. CDR3 bases: TGTGCCAGTAGACGGCAGGGGAATGAGCAGTTCTTC.

The chain employs TRBV9 and TRBJ2-3; 7 positions match TRBD1. Losses at the gene ends were 4 bases for V and 0 bases for J; bases not matched to a gene: 5. Looked up from germline, CDR1 is SGDLS and CDR2 is YYNGEE. This CDR3 has 15 amino acids. The CDR3 DNA is TGTGCCAGCAGCCTACAGGGGTCTAGCACAGATACGCAGTATTTT. Translated, it gives CASSLQGSSTDTQYF.

The CDR3 region is CASSLDRTAPYGYTF. Written as DNA, the CDR3 is TGTGCCAGCAGTTTGGATAGGACAGCGCCCTATGGCTACACCTTC. The chain links TRBV27 to TRBJ1-2; D possibly corresponds to TRBD1 (6 bases). Germline values: CDR1 MNHEY, CDR2 SMNVEV (reference sequence). The CDR3 is made up of 15 amino acids. V was trimmed by 3 bases and J by 4 bases, leaving 15 bases between them.

The J gene is TRBJ2-5, the V gene TRBV6-5; 14 bases fit TRBD2. The CDR3 is 15 residues long. The germline gives CDR1 MNHEY, CDR2 SVGAGI. With 6 bases clipped from V and 6 bases from J, the junction kept 6 bases outside the gene matches. For the CDR3, the DNA is TGTGCCAGCAGCACCGGGACTAGCGGGAGACAGACCCAGTACTTC. Amino acids: CASSTGTSGRQTQYF.

In this sample, this clone turned up a few times. This rearrangement joins TRBV5-6 to TRBJ2-7, with 7 positions matching TRBD1. Germline V gives CDR1 SGHDT, CDR2 YYEEEE. CDR3 length: 13 residues. V shed 0 bases, J shed 5 bases, and the junction held 2 bases outside the gene matches. The CDR3 nucleotides are TGTGCCAGCAGCTTGGTTCAGGGGGACGAGCAGTACTTC. It translates to CASSLVQGDEQYF.

CDR3 DNA sequence: TGTGCCACCAGTGATACCTCCGGGACAGCGAACACCGGGGAGCTGTTTTTT. Residues: CATSDTSGTANTGELFF. The V and J genes are TRBV24-1 and TRBJ2-2; TRBD1 matches at 7 bases. The V and J ends lost 3 bases and 0 bases, in that order; junction bases with no gene match: 6. Germline assignment: CDR1 KGHDR and CDR2 SFDVKD. The CDR3 runs to 17 residues.

This sequence joins TRBV19 and TRBJ1-5; no clear D gene. Trimming left V 6 bases short and J 0 bases short, with 12 bases between. The CDR3 length is 15 residues. From germline, CDR1 is LNHDA and CDR2 SQIVND (reference sequence). The CDR3 nucleotides are TGTGCCAGTAGGATGTCTGGGCATAGCAATCAGCCCCAGCATTTT. It translates to CASRMSGHSNQPQHF. The whole variable domain, filled in from reference TRBV19 and TRBJ1-5, reads DGGITQSPKYLFRKEGQNVTLSCEQNLNHDAMYWYRQDPGQGLRLIYYSQIVNDFQKGDIAEGYSVSREKKESFPLTVTSAQKNPTAFYLCASRMSGHSNQPQHFGDGTRLSIL.

The chain combines TRBV30 with TRBJ2-7; 7 nucleotides match TRBD1. Germline CDR1 is GTSNPN and CDR2 is SVGIG (reference sequence). The ends lost 5 bases at V and 3 bases at J; junction bases unmatched: 16. The CDR3 contains 16 residues. CDR3 sequence reads: CAWARVGRGIGYEQYF. The CDR3 bases are TGTGCCTGGGCTCGCGTGGGCAGGGGGATCGGCTACGAGCAGTACTTC.

The chain combines TRBV28 with TRBJ1-2; 9 positions match TRBD1. Germline V gives CDR1 MDHEN, CDR2 SYDVKM. This CDR3 is 13 amino acids long. V dropped 8 bases and J dropped 3; count of bases not matched to a gene: 4. The CDR3 nucleotides read TGTGCCAGCTATGACAGGGGGGACTATGGCTACACCTTC. This codes for CASYDRGDYGYTF.

V is TRBV28 and J is TRBJ2-7, with TRBD1 identical over 9 bases. Germline loops: CDR1 MDHEN, CDR2 SYDVKM. Unmatched junction bases numbered 10, after V lost 10 bases and J lost 3 bases. The CDR3 spans 14 residues. CDR3 in amino acids: CAINSGTGFYEQYF. CDR3 nucleotide sequence: TGTGCCATAAACTCCGGGACAGGGTTCTACGAGCAGTACTTC.

The J gene is TRBJ2-5, the V gene TRBV5-6; no reliable D call. V was pared by 0 bases and J by 0 bases, with 3 bases between. The CDR3 is made up of 13 amino acids. Germline CDR1 SGHDT, CDR2 YYEEEE. The CDR3 sequence: CASSLAYQETQYF. CDR3 in DNA: TGTGCCAGCAGCTTGGCGTACCAAGAGACCCAGTACTTC.

The sample holds one count of this clone. This chain uses TRBV7-9 with TRBJ1-6; TRBD1 matches 8 bases. Germline loops: CDR1 SEHNR, CDR2 FQNEAQ (reference sequence). The CDR3 runs 15 residues. The trim removed 5 bases at V and 7 bases at J, leaving 7 bases unmatched. This CDR3 is CASSGGTGPNSPLHF. The DNA of the CDR3 is TGTGCCAGCAGCGGGGGGACAGGCCCAAATTCACCCCTCCACTTT.

The chain links TRBV28 to TRBJ1-2; 8 nucleotides match TRBD1. The V segment lost 5 bases and the J segment 6 bases; nucleotides outside the gene matches: 8. Germline V gene sequence: CDR1 MDHEN, CDR2 SYDVKM. This CDR3 contains 14 residues. CDR3 nucleotides: TGTGCCAGCAGTCCCCCGGACAGGGTTAATGGCTACACCTTC. Its protein is CASSPPDRVNGYTF.

This chain links TRBV6-2 or TRBV6-3 with TRBJ1-2; 7 positions match TRBD1. The CDR3 is made up of 16 amino acids. In germline, CDR1 is MNHEY, CDR2 SVGEGT. J lost 7 bases, V lost 6 bases, and 17 bases had no gene match. As DNA, the CDR3 is TGTGCCAGCAGACCTGAAACGCCGACAGGGATGGCTGGCTACACCTTC. It codes for CASRPETPTGMAGYTF.

V gene TRBV5-6 combines with J gene TRBJ2-3, with 7 nucleotides matching TRBD1. The CDR3 runs to 15 residues. Per the germline V gene, CDR1 is SGHDT and CDR2 is YYEEEE. J gave up 4 bases and V 4 bases, and 9 bases lay outside the gene matches. CDR3 region: CASSLIIQGSDTQYF. CDR3 sequence (DNA): TGTGCCAGCAGCCTAATCATACAGGGGTCAGATACGCAGTATTTT.

The chain uses TRBV24-1 and TRBJ1-6; D remains ambiguous. Looked up from germline, CDR1 is KGHDR and CDR2 is SFDVKD. CDR3 length: 16 amino acids. The germline V and J ends were trimmed by 0 bases and 9 bases, with 14 bases remaining between them. The CDR3 bases are TGTGCCACCAGTGATTTGTTTCGTCCGGGTCGTTCACCCCTCCACTTT. This encodes CATSDLFRPGRSPLHF.

This clone came up a few times. The chain combines TRBV6-5 with TRBJ1-5; D is possibly TRBD1 (5 bases). The V and J ends lost 8 bases and 4 bases respectively, with 12 bases between them. The CDR3 sequence is 13 residues long. Looked up from germline, CDR1 is MNHEY and CDR2 is SVGAGI. The CDR3 region has the DNA TGTGCCAGCGGAGGGGACCTTAATCAGCCCCAGCATTTT. Translating it yields CASGGDLNQPQHF.